What follows are 17 T cell receptor beta chains derived from one specimen sequenced in a study of T cell responses to AZD1222 COVID-19 vaccine. TCRdb's copy holds only in-frame clones and misses some; the assay was immunoSEQ multiplex PCR. The sample includes over 50,000 clones, around nine tenths of them seen just once. The specimen comprised peripheral blood, sampled on day 0 of AZD1222 vaccination. These receptors were obtained from an adult in good health.

This clone has a single count. The chain carries TRBV6-5 and TRBJ1-2; TRBD1 is a possible D gene (5 bases). V was shortened by 5 bases and J by 9 bases, with 13 bases between the two germline ends. CDR1 and CDR2 from the germline V gene are MNHEY and SVGAGI. This CDR3 has 12 amino acids. CDR3 sequence: CASSPRGDRYTF. CDR3 bases: TGTGCCAGCAGTCCCCGGGGGGATCGCTACACCTTC.

The chain uses TRBV27 and TRBJ2-1, with 7 bases matching TRBD2. The V segment lost 2 bases and the J segment 4 bases; nucleotides outside the gene matches: 5. CDR1 and CDR2 from the germline V gene are MNHEY and SMNVEV (reference sequence). The CDR3 sequence is 15 residues long. The CDR3 sequence is CASSLAGEGYNEQFF. In DNA form, the CDR3 reads TGTGCCAGCAGTTTAGCGGGAGAGGGTTACAATGAGCAGTTCTTC.

V is TRBV6-5 and J is TRBJ1-1; 8 bases are a match to TRBD1. J was trimmed by 1 base and V by 2 bases; bases with no gene match: 6. The CDR3 consists of 16 residues. Germline CDR1 and CDR2: MNHEY and SVGAGI. CDR3 protein: CASSYAPGTGNTEAFF. In DNA, the CDR3 is TGTGCCAGCAGTTACGCCCCCGGGACAGGGAACACTGAAGCTTTCTTT.

The DNA for the CDR3 is TGTGCCAGCAGCCTGAGACTAGCGTGGAACAATGAGCAGTTCTTC. Protein product: CASSLRLAWNNEQFF. The J gene is TRBJ2-1, the V gene TRBV11-3, with 8 positions matching TRBD2. The CDR3 extends over 15 amino acids. Trimming at V came to 5 bases and at J to 5 bases, leaving 8 bases not matched to a gene. Germline V gene sequence: CDR1 SGHNT, CDR2 YENEEA.

The genes are TRBV6-6 and TRBJ2-3; D gene ambiguous. Trimming pared 4 bases from V and 4 bases from J, leaving 9 bases between. The germline CDR1 and CDR2 sequences are MNHNY and SVGAGI (reference sequence). The CDR3 loop spans 13 amino acids. In nucleotides, the CDR3 is TGTGCCAGCAGTTCCACCGGCCCAGATACGCAGTATTTT. This sequence encodes CASSSTGPDTQYF.

The J gene is TRBJ2-3, the V gene TRBV5-8; D unresolved. The germline gives CDR1 SGHTS, CDR2 YDEGEE. V gave up 2 bases and J gave up 4 bases, with 11 bases separating them. This CDR3 has 14 residues. CDR3 loop: CASSLGRAPDTQYF. The CDR3 nucleotides read TGTGCCAGCAGCTTAGGTAGGGCCCCAGATACGCAGTATTTT.

The chain couples TRBV29-1 to TRBJ2-3; D may correspond to TRBD1 or TRBD2 (6 bases each). The CDR3 consists of 17 residues. The germline V gene has CDR1 SQVTM and CDR2 ANQGSEA. The V and J ends lost 5 bases and 4 bases respectively, with 25 bases between them. The CDR3 sequence is CSVLEGGPEGNADTQYF. The CDR3 coding sequence is TGCAGCGTTCTTGAAGGGGGTCCGGAGGGTAACGCAGATACGCAGTATTTT.

The V and J genes are TRBV7-9 and TRBJ1-3; a possible D gene is TRBD1 (5 bases). V dropped 2 bases and J dropped 4 bases, with 18 bases sitting between them. This CDR3 has 17 amino acids. Germline V gene data show CDR1 as SEHNR and CDR2 as FQNEAQ (reference sequence). The CDR3 sequence: CASSLNLRSGSGNTIYF. CDR3 coding DNA: TGTGCCAGCAGCTTAAACCTTCGTTCAGGGTCAGGAAACACCATATATTTT. Combining the CDR3 with reference TRBV7-9 and TRBJ1-3 gives the whole variable domain DTGVSQNPRHKITKRGQNVTFRCDPISEHNRLYWYRQTLGQGPEFLTYFQNEAQLEKSRLLSDRFSAERPKGSFSTLEIQRTEQGDSAMYLCASSLNLRSGSGNTIYFGEGSWLTVV.

The rearrangement joins TRBV24-1 to TRBJ1-2; TRBD1 might be the D (6 bases). V was clipped by 4 bases and J by 2 bases, with 10 bases between them. Germline lookup yields CDR1 KGHDR and CDR2 SFDVKD. There are 14 residues in the CDR3. The CDR3, as DNA: TGTGCCACCAGTGACCCGGGACAAAACTATGGCTACACCTTC. As protein: CATSDPGQNYGYTF.

The rearrangement links TRBV29-1 to TRBJ1-1; 8 bases line up with TRBD1. V gave up 4 bases and J gave up 0 bases; unmatched junction bases: 10. Germline CDR1 SQVTM, CDR2 ANQGSEA. The CDR3 is 16 amino acids. The CDR3 sequence is CSVGGTGSELNTEAFF. The CDR3, as DNA: TGCAGCGTTGGGGGGACAGGTTCCGAACTGAACACTGAAGCTTTCTTT.

The gene calls are TRBV10-1 and TRBJ2-1; D is undetermined. The V and J ends lost 9 bases and 8 bases respectively, with 11 bases between them. CDR1 and CDR2 from the germline V gene are WNHNN and SYGVQD (reference sequence). This CDR3 is built from 11 residues. CDR3 region: CARKSRDEQFF. In nucleotides, the CDR3 is TGCGCCAGGAAGAGTCGGGATGAGCAGTTCTTC.

By share, this clone counts as medium-sized. V gene TRBV6-5 combines with J gene TRBJ2-7; D gene unclear. The CDR3 runs 12 residues. The V gene's germline CDR1 is MNHEY and CDR2 SVGAGI. V lost 2 bases to trimming and J lost 6 bases, with 8 bases between them. The CDR3 coding sequence is TGTGCCAGCAGTTACATAGGGCGCGAGCAGTACTTC. As protein: CASSYIGREQYF.

The genes are TRBV9 and TRBJ2-7; D is perhaps TRBD1 or TRBD2 (5 bases each). The germline V gene has CDR1 SGDLS and CDR2 YYNGEE. The CDR3 contains 13 residues. Trimming cost V 1 base and J 7 bases, with 12 bases left between them. The CDR3 spells CASSVWGRGEQYF. CDR3 sequence (DNA): TGTGCCAGCAGCGTATGGGGGAGAGGGGAGCAGTACTTC.

The chain joins TRBV7-2 to TRBJ2-1; D is unresolved. This CDR3 spans 13 amino acids. Trimming took 1 base from V and 5 from J, leaving 6 bases between them. The germline gives CDR1 SGHTA, CDR2 FQGNSA. CDR3 sequence (DNA): TGTGCCAGCAGCTTAGAGGTTCACAATGAGCAGTTCTTC. Protein sequence: CASSLEVHNEQFF.

This chain connects TRBV25-1 to TRBJ2-1; 7 positions agree with TRBD2. Trimming removed 2 bases from V and 4 bases from J; junction bases left unmatched: 5. The CDR3 extends over 15 amino acids. Germline V CDR1 and CDR2: MGHDK, SYGVNS. The CDR3 loop is CASSEASGIYNEQFF. In DNA, the CDR3 is TGTGCCAGCAGTGAAGCTAGCGGAATTTACAATGAGCAGTTCTTC.

The chain uses TRBV18 and TRBJ1-3, with a weak D call TRBD1 (5 bases). From germline, CDR1 is KGHSH and CDR2 LQKENI. This CDR3 contains 14 residues. Trimming stripped 4 bases from V and 0 bases from J, with 7 bases between. The CDR3 sequence is CASSRGDSGNTIYF. The CDR3 coding sequence is TGTGCCAGCTCACGGGGGGACTCTGGAAACACCATATATTTT.

The genes are TRBV5-1 and TRBJ2-7; D assignment may be TRBD1 or TRBD2 (5 bases each). The CDR3 sequence is 13 residues long. CDR1 is SGHRS and CDR2 is YFSETQ in the germline V gene. Trimming pared 5 bases from V and 0 bases from J, leaving 9 bases between. CDR3 loop: CASSTGTSYEQYF. The CDR3 nucleotides read TGCGCCAGCAGTACCGGGACCTCCTACGAGCAGTACTTC.